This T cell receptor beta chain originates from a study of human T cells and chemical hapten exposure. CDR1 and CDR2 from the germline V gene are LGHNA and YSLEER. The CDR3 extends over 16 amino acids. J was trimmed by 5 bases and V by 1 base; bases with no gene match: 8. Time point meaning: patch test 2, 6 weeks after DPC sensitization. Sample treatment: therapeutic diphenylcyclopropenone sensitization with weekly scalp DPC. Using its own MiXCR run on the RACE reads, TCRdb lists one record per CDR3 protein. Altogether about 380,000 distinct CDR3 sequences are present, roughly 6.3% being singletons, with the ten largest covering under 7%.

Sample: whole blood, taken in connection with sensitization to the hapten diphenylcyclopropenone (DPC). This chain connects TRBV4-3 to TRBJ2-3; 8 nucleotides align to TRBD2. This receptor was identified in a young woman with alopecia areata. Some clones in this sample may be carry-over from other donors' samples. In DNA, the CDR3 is TGCGCCAGCAGCCAAGCCGCACGGGGGGGAGTAGATACGCAGTATTTT. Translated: CASSQAARGGVDTQYF.